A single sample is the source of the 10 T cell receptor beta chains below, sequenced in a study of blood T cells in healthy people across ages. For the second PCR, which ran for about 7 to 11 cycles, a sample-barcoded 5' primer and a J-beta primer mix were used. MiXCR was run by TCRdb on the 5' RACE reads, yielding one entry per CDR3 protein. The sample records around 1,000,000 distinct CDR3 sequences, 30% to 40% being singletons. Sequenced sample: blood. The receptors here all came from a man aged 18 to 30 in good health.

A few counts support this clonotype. The CDR3 protein is CASSQDEGSNQPQHF. CDR3 sequence (DNA): TGCGCCAGCAGCCAAGATGAGGGTAGCAATCAGCCCCAGCATTTT. The chain links TRBV4-3 to TRBJ1-5; D gene unclear. CDR1 is LGHNA and CDR2 is YSLEER in the germline V gene. With 0 bases removed from V and 0 bases from J, the gap between germline ends came to 6 bases. The CDR3 has 15 residues.

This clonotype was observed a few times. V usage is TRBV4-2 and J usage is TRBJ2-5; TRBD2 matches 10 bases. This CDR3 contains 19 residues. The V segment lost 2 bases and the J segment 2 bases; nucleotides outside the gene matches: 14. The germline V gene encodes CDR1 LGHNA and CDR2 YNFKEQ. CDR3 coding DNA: TGTGCCAGCAGCCAAAGCCTTCCGGGACTAGCGACGGAACAAGAGACCCAGTACTTC. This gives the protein CASSQSLPGLATEQETQYF.

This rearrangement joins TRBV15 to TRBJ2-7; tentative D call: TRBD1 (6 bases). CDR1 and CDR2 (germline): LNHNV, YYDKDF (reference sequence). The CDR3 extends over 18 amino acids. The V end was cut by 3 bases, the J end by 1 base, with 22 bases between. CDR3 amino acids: CATSRERRTTGGSYEQYF. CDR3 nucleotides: TGTGCCACCAGCAGGGAAAGAAGAACGACAGGTGGTTCCTACGAGCAGTACTTC.

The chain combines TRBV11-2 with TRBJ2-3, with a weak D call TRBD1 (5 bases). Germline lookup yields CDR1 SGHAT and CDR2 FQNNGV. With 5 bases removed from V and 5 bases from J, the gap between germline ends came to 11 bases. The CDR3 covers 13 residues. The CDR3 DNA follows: TGTGCCAGCAGCCAGCCCGGACAAGATACGCAGTATTTT. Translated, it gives CASSQPGQDTQYF.

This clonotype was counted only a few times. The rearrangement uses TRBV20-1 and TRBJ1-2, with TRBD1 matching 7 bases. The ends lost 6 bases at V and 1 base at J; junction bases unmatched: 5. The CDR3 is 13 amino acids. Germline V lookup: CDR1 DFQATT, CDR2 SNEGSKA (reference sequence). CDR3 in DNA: TGCAGTGCAAGACAGGGCGGTAACTATGGCTACACCTTC. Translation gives CSARQGGNYGYTF.

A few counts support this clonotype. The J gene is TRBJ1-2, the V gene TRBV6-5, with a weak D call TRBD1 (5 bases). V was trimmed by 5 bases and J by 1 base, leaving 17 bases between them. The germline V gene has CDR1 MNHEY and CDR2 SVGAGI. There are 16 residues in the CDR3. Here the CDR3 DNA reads TGTGCCAGCAGTCGCGGAGACAGATCCCTTAACTATGGCTACACCTTC. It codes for CASSRGDRSLNYGYTF.

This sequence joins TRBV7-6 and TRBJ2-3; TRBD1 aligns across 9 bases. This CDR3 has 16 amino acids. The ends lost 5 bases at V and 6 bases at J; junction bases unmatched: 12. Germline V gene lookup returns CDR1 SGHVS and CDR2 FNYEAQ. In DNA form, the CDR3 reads TGTGCCAGCAGCCCGCGGACAGGGGAGGGTTTGGATACGCAGTATTTT. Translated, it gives CASSPRTGEGLDTQYF.

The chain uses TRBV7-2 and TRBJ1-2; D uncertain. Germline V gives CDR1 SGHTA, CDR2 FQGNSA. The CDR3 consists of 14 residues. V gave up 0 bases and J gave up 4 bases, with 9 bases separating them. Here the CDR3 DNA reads TGTGCCAGCAGCTTAGCCGCGCAAACCTATGGCTACACCTTC. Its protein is CASSLAAQTYGYTF.

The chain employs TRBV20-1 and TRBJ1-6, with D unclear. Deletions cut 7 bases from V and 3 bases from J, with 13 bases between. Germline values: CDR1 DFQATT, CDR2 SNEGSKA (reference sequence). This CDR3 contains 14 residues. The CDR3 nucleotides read TGCAGTGACGCACAGAATCGCTATAATTCACCCCTCCACTTT. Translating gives CSDAQNRYNSPLHF.

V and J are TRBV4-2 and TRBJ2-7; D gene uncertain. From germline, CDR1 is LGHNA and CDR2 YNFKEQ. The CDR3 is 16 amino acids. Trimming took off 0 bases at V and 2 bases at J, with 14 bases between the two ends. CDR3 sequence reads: CASSQDSASKAYEQYF. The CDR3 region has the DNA TGTGCCAGCAGCCAAGATTCGGCTAGTAAGGCCTACGAGCAGTACTTC.